These T cell receptor beta chains were read from a single sample in a study of T cells in Graves' hyperthyroidism and ophthalmopathy. Via MiXCR, TCRdb re-called the multiplex PCR reads, giving one row per CDR3 protein. The table lists hundreds of thousands of distinct CDR3 sequences, about 15% of them singletons. Material for sequencing was blood. The receptors shown here come from a woman aged 40 to 50 with Graves' ophthalmopathy. Each CDR3 is given with its conserved first and last residue. A D gene is named only where the DNA matches it firmly. Where a row states a size, it is once, few, many or the class of an expanded clone; other rows omit it.

cdr3_length	v_call	d_call	j_call	clone_size	cdr3_nt	cdr3_aa
15	TRBV25-1	TRBD2	TRBJ2-7	many	TGTGCCAGCAGGGGGACTAGCGGGAGTAGTAGCGAGCAGTACTTC	CASRGTSGSSSEQYF
12	TRBV6-5	-	TRBJ1-2	many	TGTGCCAGCAGTTACGCCAACTATGGCTACACCTTC	CASSYANYGYTF
14	TRBV6-1	-	TRBJ2-7	many	TGTGCCAGCAGTGGAAGGACAGCCTCCTACGAGCAGTACTTC	CASSGRTASYEQYF
16	TRBV11-2	-	TRBJ1-3	few	TGTGCCAGCAGCTTAGTTGGGGCCACCTCTGGAAACACCATATATTTT	CASSLVGATSGNTIYF
15	TRBV6-2/TRBV6-3	-	TRBJ1-1	many	TGTGCCGGCAGTTTAACCGTCCAGGGCAACACTGAAGCTTTCTTT	CAGSLTVQGNTEAFF
14	TRBV10-3	TRBD2	TRBJ2-7	many	TGTGCCATCAGTGTAGCGGGAGGGGTATACGAGCAGTACTTC	CAISVAGGVYEQYF
15	TRBV7-9	TRBD1	TRBJ1-1	-	TGTGCCAGCACCCCTGTGACAGGGGAAAACACTGAAGCTTTCTTT	CASTPVTGENTEAFF
15	TRBV19	-	TRBJ1-5	many	TGTGCCAGTAGTAGGCCTTCCCCTAGCAATCAGCCCCAGCATTTT	CASSRPSPSNQPQHF
15	TRBV4-1	-	TRBJ1-5	-	TGCGCCAGCAGCCACCATGACAGGTCCAATCAGCCCCAGCATTTT	CASSHHDRSNQPQHF
15	TRBV19	-	TRBJ2-5	-	TGTGCCAGTAGCCCAGGCGGGACTTACCAAGAGACCCAGTACTTC	CASSPGGTYQETQYF
13	TRBV12-3/TRBV12-4	-	TRBJ1-1	many	TGTGCCACCCTTTCGACAGGGAACACTGAAGCTTTCTTT	CATLSTGNTEAFF
14	TRBV29-1	-	TRBJ2-7	-	TGCAGCGTTGAAGTGGACACGGGAAGTTGGGAGCAGTACTTC	CSVEVDTGSWEQYF
14	TRBV20-1	TRBD1	TRBJ1-1	many	TGCAGTGCTAGGCCCTCCAGGGGGATCACTGAAGCTTTCTTT	CSARPSRGITEAFF
16	TRBV13	-	TRBJ2-5	many	TGTGCCAGCAGCCCCGGAGGGGGAGGAGGTCAAGAGACCCAGTACTTC	CASSPGGGGGQETQYF
14	TRBV25-1	-	TRBJ2-2	many	TGTGCCAGCAGTGCCGACCTGAACACCGGGGAGCTGTTTTTT	CASSADLNTGELFF
17	TRBV6-2/TRBV6-3	TRBD2	TRBJ2-7	-	TGTGCCAGCAGTTACTCGACGACTAGCGGCAGCTCCTACGAGCAGTACTTC	CASSYSTTSGSSYEQYF
11	TRBV6-1	-	TRBJ1-2	many	TGTGCCAGCAAGCAGGGCCGTGGCTACACCTTC	CASKQGRGYTF
15	TRBV7-9	-	TRBJ1-1	-	TGTGCCAGCAGCTTACCCGTCACAGTGAACACTGAAGCTTTCTTT	CASSLPVTVNTEAFF
18	TRBV12-5	-	TRBJ1-1	many	TGTGCTAGTGGTTTTGTTCCGGTAAATTTTGTGTCCCCGCTAGAAGCTTTCTTT	CASGFVPVNFVSPLEAFF
14	TRBV30	-	TRBJ1-3	-	TGTGCCTGGGAGAGAGGGCTTGAGGGAAACACCATATATTTT	CAWERGLEGNTIYF
13	TRBV24-1	-	TRBJ1-2	many	TGTGCCACCAGTGATGAGGACAGCCATGGCTACACCTTC	CATSDEDSHGYTF
14	TRBV5-1	-	TRBJ1-2	many	TGCGCCAGCAGCCTAGAGACAGCTTTCTATGGCTACACCTTC	CASSLETAFYGYTF
17	TRBV5-8	-	TRBJ2-5	-	TGTGCCAGCAGCCCAAAGTCGGGAAATATATTAGGAGAGACCCAGTACTTC	CASSPKSGNILGETQYF
15	TRBV2	-	TRBJ1-1	many	TGTGCCAGCAGTGAAGCGCTTCGTAGGAACACTGAAGCTTTCTTT	CASSEALRRNTEAFF
13	TRBV20-1	TRBD1	TRBJ2-7	many	TGCAGTGCTAGGGACAGGGAATTCGGCGAGCAGTACTTC	CSARDREFGEQYF
13	TRBV6-1	-	TRBJ2-5	many	TGTGCCAGCAGCCGGTCGGATGGGGCGACCCAGTACTTC	CASSRSDGATQYF
15	TRBV7-9	-	TRBJ1-1	few	TGTGCCAGCAGCTTGGGACCGACTGTGAACACTGAAGCTTTCTTT	CASSLGPTVNTEAFF
14	TRBV28	TRBD1	TRBJ2-7	many	TGTGCCAGCGAACAGGGGCAGAGCTCCTACGAGCAGTACTTC	CASEQGQSSYEQYF
16	TRBV28	-	TRBJ1-5	many	TGTGCCAGCAGTGGACGACCAGGGGCTAGACATCAGCCCCAGCATTTT	CASSGRPGARHQPQHF
15	TRBV28	-	TRBJ2-7	many	TGTGCCAGCACAACCGACAGGAGGGGGATCTACGAGCAGTACTTC	CASTTDRRGIYEQYF